These 15 T cell receptor beta chains share one sample of origin, sequenced in a study of CD8+ T cells in alopecia areata listed by TCRdb under 2018. The sample's time point label is to be understood as: four to five weeks on oral tofacitinib. This specimen's treatment or condition label, interpreted: oral pan-JAK inhibitor, 5-10 mg twice daily. Receptor amplification or capture employed the immunoSEQ multiplex PCR assay. RNA was extracted from all samples and reverse transcribed into cDNA as template for TCR sequencing. Drawn from immuneACCESS, this table holds only the in-frame rearrangements with V and J called that TCRdb kept. Clones are partly lost; checked studies trace under half to an unresolved V gene and leave the rest unexplained. This sample lists 140,000 to 150,000 clones; less than 70% were detected once. Around 15% of the sample is taken by the ten largest. Sequencing was performed on CD8+ T cells sorted from blood, taken at week 4, from a patient treated with tofacitinib. The receptors were gathered from a human donor with alopecia areata.

Only a few counts were recorded for this clone. This sequence joins TRBV5-8 and TRBJ2-1; 8 bases are shared with TRBD1. J was trimmed by 5 bases and V by 2 bases; bases with no gene match: 3. Germline CDR1 SGHTS, CDR2 YDEGEE. The CDR3 length is 14 residues. The CDR3 DNA reads TGTGCCAGCAGCTTCACAGGGGGAAACAATGAGCAGTTCTTC. Translated: CASSFTGGNNEQFF.

The chain is built from TRBV2 and TRBJ1-2; 7 bases align to TRBD1. The germline gives CDR1 SNHLY, CDR2 FYNNEI. V dropped 3 bases and J dropped 9; count of bases not matched to a gene: 4. The CDR3 loop spans 12 amino acids. The CDR3 loop reads CASSEDRPSYTF. The CDR3 nucleotides read TGTGCCAGCAGTGAGGACAGGCCGAGCTACACCTTC.

The V call is TRBV27, the J call TRBJ1-2, with TRBD1 as a possible D gene (6 bases). The CDR3 spans 14 residues. Germline V gene data show CDR1 as MNHEY and CDR2 as SMNVEV (reference sequence). Trimming pared 5 bases from V and 4 bases from J, leaving 14 bases between. CDR3 sequence reads: CASSPLDSGYGYTF. CDR3 nucleotides: TGTGCCAGCAGTCCCCTGGACAGCGGCTATGGCTACACCTTC.

CDR3 sequence reads: CASTVGSSTDTQYF. The DNA of the CDR3 is TGTGCCAGCACCGTGGGCAGTAGCACAGATACGCAGTATTTT. This chain joins TRBV5-6 and TRBJ2-3; D gene ambiguous. The CDR3 has 14 residues. V was shortened by 6 bases and J by 0 bases, with 11 bases between the two germline ends. Germline lookup yields CDR1 SGHDT and CDR2 YYEEEE.

V gene TRBV30 combines with J gene TRBJ1-2; 7 nucleotides agree with TRBD1. Germline V gene sequence: CDR1 GTSNPN, CDR2 SVGIG (reference sequence). The CDR3 sequence is 14 residues long. After removal of 3 bases from V and 4 bases from J, the junction contained 8 bases not matched to a gene. CDR3 nucleotide sequence: TGTGCCTGGAGACTCAGGGGGACTGGCTATGGCTACACCTTC. This codes for CAWRLRGTGYGYTF.

This sequence joins TRBV29-1 and TRBJ1-2; D remains ambiguous. The CDR3 contains 14 residues. Germline values: CDR1 SQVTM, CDR2 ANQGSEA. The V gene lost 3 bases and the J gene lost 0 bases, with 11 bases spanning the gap. CDR3 residues: CSVEGADANYGYTF. The CDR3 bases are TGCAGCGTTGAGGGCGCTGACGCTAACTATGGCTACACCTTC.

The rearrangement joins TRBV13 to TRBJ1-6; 8 bases agree with TRBD1. CDR1 and CDR2 from the germline V gene are PRHDT and FYEKMQ (reference sequence). This CDR3 contains 19 residues. Trimming removed 6 bases from V and 0 bases from J; junction bases left unmatched: 13. CDR3 nucleotides: TGTGCCAGCAGGGCCGCCCAGGACAGGGACAGCTCCTATAATTCACCCCTCCACTTT. This translates into CASRAAQDRDSSYNSPLHF.

The chain carries TRBV6-5 and TRBJ1-2, with D possibly being TRBD1 (5 bases). CDR1 is MNHEY, CDR2 SVGAGI, per germline. Between the trimmed V and J ends, which lost 0 bases and 6 bases, there was a span of 11 bases. The CDR3 is made up of 14 amino acids. CDR3 sequence: CASSYSQGINGYTF. The CDR3 DNA sequence: TGTGCCAGCAGTTACTCGCAGGGTATCAATGGCTACACCTTC.

V usage is TRBV5-1 and J usage is TRBJ2-3, with D possibly matching TRBD2 (7 bases). Trimming pared 6 bases from V and 2 bases from J, leaving 13 bases between. Germline V gene lookup returns CDR1 SGHRS and CDR2 YFSETQ. This CDR3 has 14 amino acids. CDR3 sequence (DNA): TGCGCCAGCACCCCGGGGGGCCTCACAGATACGCAGTATTTT. This gives the protein CASTPGGLTDTQYF.

The CDR3 DNA reads TGTGCCAGCAGCTTGTGGGCAGCGGGGGAGGGTTATGAGCAGTTCTTC. It yields the protein CASSLWAAGEGYEQFF. V gene TRBV5-6 combines with J gene TRBJ2-1, with 8 bases identical to TRBD2. The V segment lost 1 base and the J segment 8 bases; nucleotides outside the gene matches: 11. Germline V gene sequence: CDR1 SGHDT, CDR2 YYEEEE. The CDR3 is 16 amino acids.

V and J are TRBV7-9 and TRBJ2-7, with 9 bases that match TRBD1. J gave up 13 bases and V 3 bases, and 10 bases lay outside the gene matches. Germline V gene sequence: CDR1 SEHNR, CDR2 FQNEAQ (reference sequence). The CDR3 totals 13 residues. The chain's CDR3 is CASSLGSGTGTYF. DNA for the CDR3: TGTGCCAGCAGCTTGGGGTCAGGGACAGGGACCTACTTC.

The chain links TRBV7-8 to TRBJ2-5; maybe TRBD1 (6 bases). Deletions cut 8 bases from V and 4 bases from J, with 14 bases between. The germline V gene encodes CDR1 SGHVS and CDR2 FQNEAQ. The CDR3 covers 13 residues. The CDR3: CASGYGQIETQYF. CDR3 in DNA: TGTGCCAGCGGCTACGGACAGATAGAGACCCAGTACTTC.

The chain is built from TRBV7-4 and TRBJ1-2; no clear D gene. From germline, CDR1 is SGHVT and CDR2 SQSDAQ. The V and J ends lost 3 bases and 1 base respectively, with 9 bases between them. The CDR3 sequence is 14 residues long. In DNA, the CDR3 is TGTGCCAGCAGCTTGGGCAGAGATAACTATGGCTACACCTTC. It yields the protein CASSLGRDNYGYTF.

V usage is TRBV7-9 and J usage is TRBJ1-5; D is possibly TRBD1 (5 bases). Germline-derived CDR1 and CDR2 are SEHNR and FQNEAQ (reference sequence). The CDR3 spans 14 residues. The V end lost 0 bases, the J end lost 3 bases, and 6 bases lay between the germline ends. The CDR3 nucleotides are TGTGCCAGCAGCTTAGCAGGGACCAATCAGCCCCAGCATTTT. This translates into CASSLAGTNQPQHF.

This clone was counted only a few times. This chain links TRBV6-5 with TRBJ2-1; D gene ambiguous. The V end was cut by 6 bases, the J end by 0 bases, with 12 bases between. The CDR3 runs to 15 residues. In germline, CDR1 is MNHEY, CDR2 SVGAGI. This chain's CDR3 is CASRKTLSSYNEQFF. For the CDR3, the DNA is TGTGCCAGCAGGAAGACCCTTAGCTCCTACAATGAGCAGTTCTTC.